This T cell receptor (beta chain) was found in a study of shared clonotypes between healthy human individuals. Methods used by the authors: ImmunoSEQ sequences covered only the junction and lacked quality scores; filtering therefore differed. Clones were read by immunoSEQ multiplex PCR, and TCRdb kept only the in-frame ones, dropping some. V and J calls and clone size follow that table, whereas D and trimming were derived from the DNA. The sample holds over a million clones, roughly 80% seen once. Whole-study findings and limits: Among non-shared clonotypes, generation probabilities were lower than among those shared by all four donors. An expected dependence of interdonor clonotype sharing on sequencing depth was noted.

A remark on this clone: Its matching antigen is unknown.

V lost 4 bases, J lost 3 bases, and 7 bases lay in between. CDR1 is SQVTM, CDR2 ANQGSEA, per germline. The CDR3 extends over 12 amino acids. This receptor was taken from a man between 18 and 29 years old in good health. Material for sequencing was memory CD4+ T cells sorted from blood. Subset specified: CD45RA-negative fraction. This rearrangement joins TRBV29-1 to TRBJ2-1; the D gene is possibly TRBD1 (5 bases). This CDR3 is CSVGQRYNEQFF. CDR3 nucleotide sequence: TGCAGCGTTGGACAGCGCTACAATGAGCAGTTCTTC.